The 21 T cell receptor beta chains presented below share a single source sample, sequenced in a study of T cell responses to AZD1222 COVID-19 vaccine. Profiling relied on immunoSEQ multiplex PCR, and the TCRdb table lists in-frame clones only, not all of them. The sample consists of about 140,000 clones, 70% to 90% of them appearing once. Sequenced material: peripheral blood, taken on day 0 of AZD1222 vaccination. The receptors derive from an adult in good health.

J is TRBJ1-5 and V is TRBV19, with D uncertain. V was trimmed by 4 bases and J by 5 bases, leaving 12 bases between them. Per the germline V gene, CDR1 is LNHDA and CDR2 is SQIVND (reference sequence). The CDR3 has 14 amino acids. CDR3: CASSTRTVHQPQHF. The CDR3 DNA reads TGTGCCAGTAGTACCCGGACGGTTCATCAGCCCCAGCATTTT.

V is TRBV6-2 or TRBV6-3 and J is TRBJ2-5; the D call may be TRBD1 or TRBD2 (6 bases each). The CDR3 has 15 residues. The V gene lost 5 bases and the J gene lost 2 bases, with 15 bases spanning the gap. Germline CDR1 and CDR2: MNHEY and SVGEGT. CDR3 sequence reads: CASSLRRGRQETQYF. As DNA, the CDR3 is TGTGCCAGCAGTCTCCGAAGGGGGAGGCAAGAGACCCAGTACTTC.

J is TRBJ2-7 and V is TRBV30, with D tentatively TRBD2 (5 bases). From germline, CDR1 is GTSNPN and CDR2 SVGIG (reference sequence). V was trimmed by 3 bases and J by 2 bases, leaving 14 bases between them. The CDR3 spans 14 residues. CDR3 DNA sequence: TGTGCCTGGAGCGGGGTTCTGGAGACCTACGAGCAGTACTTC. Its protein product is CAWSGVLETYEQYF.

This clone was detected once. The chain links TRBV10-2 to TRBJ1-1; D unresolved. Looked up from germline, CDR1 is WSHSY and CDR2 is SAAADI. This CDR3 spans 14 amino acids. Trimming pared 7 bases from V and 2 bases from J, leaving 14 bases between. Written as DNA, the CDR3 is TGCGCCAGCAAGCCGGGGAACGGTAACACTGAAGCTTTCTTT. Translation: CASKPGNGNTEAFF.

J is TRBJ2-3 and V is TRBV29-1; D is unclear. V lost 2 bases and J lost 4, with 7 bases in between. Germline V gives CDR1 SQVTM, CDR2 ANQGSEA. The CDR3 contains 12 residues. The CDR3 DNA sequence: TGCAGCGTTGAAAGTATTTCAGATACGCAGTATTTT. Translated: CSVESISDTQYF.

The chain couples TRBV7-2 to TRBJ1-1; D gene unclear. The V and J ends lost 3 bases and 5 bases respectively, with 7 bases between them. This CDR3 has 12 amino acids. The V gene's germline CDR1 is SGHTA and CDR2 FQGNSA. CDR3: CASSLGRTEAFF. The CDR3 nucleotides read TGTGCCAGCAGCTTGGGGAGGACTGAAGCTTTCTTT.

V usage is TRBV27 and J usage is TRBJ2-1, with D perhaps matching TRBD1 or TRBD2 (5 bases each). The CDR3 totals 13 residues. The germline V and J ends were trimmed by 0 bases and 10 bases, with 10 bases remaining between them. Germline V gene sequence: CDR1 MNHEY, CDR2 SMNVEV (reference sequence). CDR3 in amino acids: CASSLSGGGEQFF. In DNA form, the CDR3 reads TGTGCCAGCAGTTTATCTGGGGGTGGAGAGCAGTTCTTC.

The rearrangement links TRBV5-8 to TRBJ1-5; the D gene is possibly TRBD1 (5 bases). Germline values: CDR1 SGHTS, CDR2 YDEGEE. Trimming pared 5 bases from V and 5 bases from J, leaving 8 bases between. The CDR3 loop spans 12 amino acids. The CDR3 sequence is CASRRGDQPQHF. In DNA form, the CDR3 reads TGTGCCAGCAGGAGGGGCGATCAGCCCCAGCATTTT.

The chain uses TRBV5-6 and TRBJ2-5; 8 positions match TRBD2. From germline, CDR1 is SGHDT and CDR2 YYEEEE. V shed 4 bases, J shed 3 bases, and the junction held 8 bases outside the gene matches. This CDR3 comprises 15 residues. CDR3 region: CASSPLTSGKETQYF. The CDR3 DNA sequence: TGTGCCAGCAGCCCCCTAACTAGCGGAAAAGAGACCCAGTACTTC.

This clone was seen a single time. The chain couples TRBV6-2 or TRBV6-3 to TRBJ1-6; TRBD1 matches at 8 bases. The germline gives CDR1 MNHEY, CDR2 SVGEGT. The CDR3 contains 17 residues. The V gene end was trimmed by 2 bases and the J gene end by 10 bases; junction bases not matched to a gene: 13. The CDR3 here is CASSYPEGQGTRSPLHF. The CDR3 DNA follows: TGTGCCAGCAGTTACCCGGAAGGACAGGGCACGAGGTCACCCCTCCACTTT.

V gene TRBV5-5 combines with J gene TRBJ2-7; D call uncertain. Trimming stripped 2 bases from V and 2 bases from J, with 8 bases between. CDR3 length: 13 residues. Germline values: CDR1 SGHKS, CDR2 YYEKEE (reference sequence). The DNA of the CDR3 is TGTGCCAGCAGCTTTAGAGTTACCTACGAGCAGTACTTC. Its protein is CASSFRVTYEQYF.

V and J are TRBV12-3 or TRBV12-4 and TRBJ1-5, with TRBD1 as a possible D gene (5 bases). V was clipped by 5 bases and J by 4 bases, with 9 bases between them. The CDR3 length is 13 residues. This chain's CDR3 is CASSPAGNQPQHF. CDR3 in DNA: TGTGCCAGCAGTCCCGCAGGGAATCAGCCCCAGCATTTT.

The V gene is TRBV28, the J gene TRBJ1-2, with D hard to call. The CDR3 loop spans 14 amino acids. The germline gives CDR1 MDHEN, CDR2 SYDVKM. The V gene lost 5 bases and the J gene lost 7 bases, with 17 bases spanning the gap. CDR3 sequence reads: CASSRESPASGYTF. CDR3 bases: TGTGCCAGCAGTCGGGAGTCCCCGGCCTCTGGCTACACCTTC.

J is TRBJ1-6 and V is TRBV18, with 7 bases that match TRBD1. CDR1 and CDR2 (germline): KGHSH, LQKENI. With 6 bases clipped from V and 6 bases from J, the junction kept 2 bases outside the gene matches. This CDR3 spans 13 amino acids. The CDR3 sequence: CASSRDSNSPLHF. The CDR3 DNA reads TGTGCCAGCTCCCGGGACAGTAATTCACCCCTCCACTTT.

This chain connects TRBV13 to TRBJ2-7; no firm D call. This CDR3 has 14 amino acids. Looked up from germline, CDR1 is PRHDT and CDR2 is FYEKMQ (reference sequence). V was trimmed by 3 bases and J by 5 bases, leaving 14 bases between them. The CDR3 loop is CASSFRQINHEQYF. DNA for the CDR3: TGTGCCAGCAGCTTTCGTCAAATTAACCACGAGCAGTACTTC.

This chain uses TRBV6-2 or TRBV6-3 with TRBJ1-1, with D uncertain. The CDR3 contains 11 residues. The V end lost 4 bases, the J end lost 7 bases, and 7 bases lay between the germline ends. Germline V gene data show CDR1 as MNHEY and CDR2 as SVGEGT. The CDR3 reads CASSLNFEAFF. CDR3 nucleotides: TGTGCCAGCAGTTTGAATTTTGAAGCTTTCTTT.

The V and J genes are TRBV19 and TRBJ1-5; TRBD1 is a possible D gene (6 bases). CDR1 and CDR2 (germline): LNHDA, SQIVND (reference sequence). Trimming shortened V by 1 base and J by 7 bases, and 11 bases separated the two germline ends. The CDR3 length is 14 residues. CDR3 protein: CASSIVPGVQPQHF. DNA of the CDR3: TGTGCCAGTAGTATAGTGCCAGGGGTGCAGCCCCAGCATTTT.

The chain combines TRBV19 with TRBJ2-3, with TRBD1 matching over 9 bases. The CDR3 contains 15 residues. Germline V gene data show CDR1 as LNHDA and CDR2 as SQIVND (reference sequence). The V and J ends lost 5 bases and 4 bases, in that order; junction bases with no gene match: 7. The chain's CDR3 is CASSSRTGVADTQYF. In DNA, the CDR3 is TGTGCCAGTAGTTCCCGGACAGGGGTGGCAGATACGCAGTATTTT.

The V gene is TRBV5-1, the J gene TRBJ2-3; D uncertain. V was trimmed by 5 bases and J by 0 bases, leaving 10 bases between them. The germline CDR1 and CDR2 sequences are SGHRS and YFSETQ. The CDR3 length is 14 residues. The CDR3 is CASRSFSSTDTQYF. As DNA, the CDR3 is TGCGCCAGCAGATCGTTTTCTAGCACAGATACGCAGTATTTT.

V is TRBV4-1 and J is TRBJ1-1; 11 nucleotides match TRBD1. V trimming: 4 bases; J trimming: 4 bases; junction bases outside the gene matches: 8. Germline CDR1 reads MGHRA; CDR2 reads YSYEKL. The CDR3 contains 16 residues. Here the CDR3 reads CASSRGQGALGTEAFF. The CDR3 DNA is TGCGCCAGCAGCCGAGGACAGGGGGCGCTTGGCACTGAAGCTTTCTTT.

The chain carries TRBV9 and TRBJ2-7; 7 nucleotides agree with TRBD2. Germline lookup yields CDR1 SGDLS and CDR2 YYNGEE. CDR3 length: 14 residues. The V and J ends lost 0 bases and 6 bases, in that order; junction bases with no gene match: 6. The DNA of the CDR3 is TGTGCCAGCAGCGTAGCTACGGGAGGAGTCGAGCAGTACTTC. It yields the protein CASSVATGGVEQYF.